This is a list of T cell receptor beta chains from one sample in a study of T cells in Graves' hyperthyroidism and ophthalmopathy. TCRdb passed the multiplex PCR reads through MiXCR, listing each CDR3 protein once. The table has about 210,000 distinct CDR3 sequences, 15% to 20% seen once. Source material: blood. These receptors were taken from a man in his forties or fifties with Graves' hyperthyroidism. Both conserved end residues are part of each CDR3. The order of the fields is D gene, clone size, V gene, J gene, CDR3 DNA, CDR3 protein. A D gene is named only where the DNA matches it firmly. Size is stated for part of the rows, as once, few or many counts, or as a class when the clone is expanded.

-	-	TRBV10-3	TRBJ2-3	TGTGCCATCAGTGAGTCAGGGGCGGGGAGCACAGATACGCAGTATTTT	CAISESGAGSTDTQYF
-	many	TRBV27	TRBJ2-2	TGTGCCAGCAGTTTATCGATCCGGGGGTTTGCCGGGGAGCTGTTTTTT	CASSLSIRGFAGELFF
TRBD1	-	TRBV20-1	TRBJ2-6	TGCAGTGCGAAGACAGGGGGCTTTGGGGCCAACGTCCTGACTTTC	CSAKTGGFGANVLTF
TRBD1	many	TRBV3-1	TRBJ2-7	TGTGCCAGCAGCCAGGGACAGGGGCCCTACGAGCAGTACTTC	CASSQGQGPYEQYF
-	-	TRBV5-5	TRBJ1-5	TGTGCCAGCAGCCTCCACAGGGGCAATCAGCCCCAGCATTTT	CASSLHRGNQPQHF
TRBD2	few	TRBV7-8	TRBJ2-3	TGTGCCAGCAGCACAACTAGCGGAGGCACAGATACGCAGTATTTT	CASSTTSGGTDTQYF
-	few	TRBV14	TRBJ2-1	TGTGCCAGCAGCCAAGAAGGAGGGGCATTTGTCAATGAGCAGTTCTTC	CASSQEGGAFVNEQFF
-	few	TRBV9	TRBJ1-2	TGTGCCAGCAGCGTAGAGTTAGGGGGTTCGGGCTACACCTTC	CASSVELGGSGYTF
-	-	TRBV20-1	TRBJ2-1	TGCAGTGCTTACGACGGGTTCTCCTACAATGAGCAGTTCTTC	CSAYDGFSYNEQFF
-	many	TRBV20-1	TRBJ2-5	TGCAGTGCTAGTCGTCTCCAAGAGACCCAGTACTTC	CSASRLQETQYF
-	many	TRBV2	TRBJ1-6	TGTGCCAGCAGTGGGGTCGGTAATTCACCCCTCCACTTT	CASSGVGNSPLHF
-	-	TRBV5-1	TRBJ1-3	TGCGCCAGCAGCTTCCGACCGGGGGCTTCTGGAAACACCATATATTTT	CASSFRPGASGNTIYF
TRBD1	-	TRBV12-5	TRBJ2-5	TGTGCTAGTGGTTCTCCGGGACAGGGTTTAGAGACCCAGTACTTC	CASGSPGQGLETQYF
-	few	TRBV10-3	TRBJ1-1	TGTGCCATCAGTGAGACCCCGAACACTGAAGCTTTCTTT	CAISETPNTEAFF
-	many	TRBV12-3/TRBV12-4	TRBJ1-6	TGTGCCAGCAGTCCCACAGGGTATTATAGTTCACCCCTCCACTTT	CASSPTGYYSSPLHF
-	-	TRBV12-5	TRBJ2-7	TGTGCTAGTGGTTCTTCCGGGGGTTACGAGCAGTACTTC	CASGSSGGYEQYF
TRBD1	-	TRBV12-3/TRBV12-4	TRBJ1-1	TGTGCCAGCAGTTCAACAGGGGGCCGGGATGAAGCTTTCTTT	CASSSTGGRDEAFF
-	many	TRBV20-1	TRBJ2-7	TGCAGTGCTAGTGGGGGGCTCAGCTCCTACGAGCAGTACTTC	CSASGGLSSYEQYF
-	many	TRBV30	TRBJ1-5	TGTGCCTGGAGTGACTTTAGCAATCAGCCCCAGCATTTT	CAWSDFSNQPQHF
TRBD1	many	TRBV27	TRBJ2-3	TGTGCCAGCAGAAAAACAGGGGGCACAGATACGCAGTATTTT	CASRKTGGTDTQYF
-	-	TRBV6-1	TRBJ2-3	TGTGCCAGCAGTGAAGCGCTAGCTAGCCTGAGAGGAGATACGCAGTATTTT	CASSEALASLRGDTQYF
-	many	TRBV20-1	TRBJ2-3	TGCAGTGCTAGACGTGACACAGATACGCAGTATTTT	CSARRDTDTQYF
-	many	TRBV30	TRBJ2-2	TGTGCCTGGACCATGCGGGATAATGGGGAGCTGTTTTTT	CAWTMRDNGELFF
-	-	TRBV7-9	TRBJ1-1	TGTGCCAGCAGCCCGAAAGTTTATCGGACAAATTCTGAAGCTTTCTTT	CASSPKVYRTNSEAFF
TRBD2	many	TRBV10-3	TRBJ2-1	TGTGCCATCAGTGGGACTAGCGGGAGGATCCTCTCCTACAATGAGCAGTTCTTC	CAISGTSGRILSYNEQFF
TRBD1	many	TRBV6-1	TRBJ2-7	TGTGCCAGCATCTCGGACAGGGGGGCCTACGAGCAGTACTTC	CASISDRGAYEQYF